The source of this T cell receptor (beta chain) is a study of beta chain features in type 1 diabetes. Study-wide points: For type 1 diabetes patients, VDJ junctions showed fewer insertions and more deletions. Among all four CD4+ subsets, Type 1 diabetes patients had TCRB CDR3s that were moderately but significantly shorter. cDNA sequencing could over-represent cells with high TCR expression.

Trimming removed 5 bases from V and 0 bases from J, with 16 bases in between. This CDR3 has 16 residues. From germline, CDR1 is SGHVS and CDR2 FQNEAQ. Averaging around 120 mL, one heparinised blood draw was given by each donor. This clone has only a few counts. The target antigen is unknown. TCRB transcripts that were expressed got sequenced, as all of the isolated RNA had been reverse transcribed. Using immunoSEQ multiplex PCR, the repertoire was profiled, and TCRdb retains in-frame clones only, with some absent. Seen here are 330,000 or so clones, 14% observed once, and the top ten hold 6.7%. The V and J genes are TRBV7-8 and TRBJ1-1; D unclear. Sequencing was carried out using central memory CD4+ T cells from blood. This TCR derives from a young man in good health. CDR3 coding DNA: TGTGCCAGCAGCGCCCCCCTTCGCTTTATGAACACTGAAGCTTTCTTT. This sequence encodes CASSAPLRFMNTEAFF. Combining the CDR3 with reference TRBV7-8 and TRBJ1-1 gives the whole variable domain GAGVSQSPRYKVAKRGQDVALRCDPISGHVSLFWYQQALGQGPEFLTYFQNEAQLDKSGLPSDRFFAERPEGSVSTLKIQRTQQEDSAVYLCASSAPLRFMNTEAFFGQGTRLTVV.